This TCR beta chain was sequenced for a study of a mutant IDH1 vaccine in newly diagnosed glioma. About the research overall: Vaccine administration was initiated 4-6 weeks following radiotherapy alone, or with temozolomide cycles.

The germline V gene has CDR1 GTSNPN and CDR2 SVGIG (reference sequence). The CDR3 runs 11 residues. The V end was cut by 4 bases, the J end by 4 bases, with 8 bases between. Profiled with immunoSEQ multiplex PCR; TCRdb holds only in-frame clones, not every one. The sample consists of 58,000 or so clones, roughly 87% of them appearing once. Stated time point: week 47, end of study. Each dose delivered 300 ug of mutant IDH1 20-mer peptide subcutaneously with imiquimod. On this clone: Its cognate antigen is unknown.

V usage is TRBV30 and J usage is TRBJ2-7; tentatively, D is TRBD2 (5 bases). The receptor was derived from a woman aged 45-60 years with glioma. The sample consisted of PBMCs, taken from a glioma patient whose treatment included an IDH1 peptide vaccine. CDR3 residues: CAWTSSYEQYF. CDR3 nucleotide sequence: TGTGCCTGGACTAGCTCGTACGAGCAGTACTTC.